This note documents a single TCR beta chain sequence. The antigen is undetermined. Reverse transcription of extracted RNA yielded cDNA, which provided the sequencing template. Clones were read by immunoSEQ multiplex PCR, and TCRdb kept only the in-frame ones, dropping some. The sample includes fewer than 250,000 clones, approximately 60% seen only once; the top ten take about 0.65%. These data belong to a study of CD8+ T cells in alopecia areata. Overall study results and limits: It was lesional scalp, especially alopecia totalis/universalis, that showed higher clonality than normal scalp. Patients shared TCRs less clearly than mice did, possibly for HLA-related reasons. Any link of baseline CD8+ expansion to response, resting on one nonresponder, remains uncertain.

V gave up 3 bases and J gave up 8 bases, with 7 bases separating them. The CDR3 runs to 11 residues. Germline V gene lookup returns CDR1 SEHNR and CDR2 FQNEAQ (reference sequence). Treatment in this sample: oral pan-JAK inhibitor, 5-10 mg twice daily. From alopecia areata patients, lesional scalp punch biopsies and peripheral blood were collected. The genes are TRBV7-9 and TRBJ2-5; D is uncertain. The specimen comprised CD4+ T cells sorted from blood, sampled at week 4, from a patient treated with tofacitinib. This receptor was taken from a human donor with alopecia areata. DNA of the CDR3: TGTGCCAGCAGCTTGATCATCACCCAGTACTTC. Its translation is CASSLIITQYF.